The clone carrying this T cell receptor (beta chain) was observed many times. What it binds is not known. Germline values: CDR1 SGHAT, CDR2 FQNNGV. J was trimmed by 7 bases and V by 5 bases; bases with no gene match: 16. The CDR3 consists of 16 residues. The data were taken from a study of T cells in Graves' hyperthyroidism and ophthalmopathy. The study, taken as a whole, reports: Blood also held most thyroid clonotypes expanded beyond 0.001.

Amplification targeted TCR beta CDR3 regions from RNA transcripts. In the first-round RT-PCR of the TCR CDR3, the HTBI primer set was used. TCRdb ran MiXCR on the multiplex PCR reads and lists one entry per CDR3 protein. Seen here are 300,000 to 450,000 distinct CDR3 sequences, around 25% observed once, and the top ten hold about 70%. Graves' hyperthyroidism showing no ophthalmopathy progression within 18 months was considered stable. Each diagnosis drew on symptoms, thyroxine, TRAb, thyroid ultrasound and orbital computed tomography findings. The chain has TRBV11-2 and TRBJ2-7; TRBD2 aligns across 8 bases. This TCR was sampled from a man over 45 with Graves' hyperthyroidism. The sequenced sample consisted of blood. The CDR3, as DNA: TGTGCCAGCAGCCCCCCCGGGACTAGAGCCGCAGGGGAGCAGTACTTC. This codes for CASSPPGTRAAGEQYF.